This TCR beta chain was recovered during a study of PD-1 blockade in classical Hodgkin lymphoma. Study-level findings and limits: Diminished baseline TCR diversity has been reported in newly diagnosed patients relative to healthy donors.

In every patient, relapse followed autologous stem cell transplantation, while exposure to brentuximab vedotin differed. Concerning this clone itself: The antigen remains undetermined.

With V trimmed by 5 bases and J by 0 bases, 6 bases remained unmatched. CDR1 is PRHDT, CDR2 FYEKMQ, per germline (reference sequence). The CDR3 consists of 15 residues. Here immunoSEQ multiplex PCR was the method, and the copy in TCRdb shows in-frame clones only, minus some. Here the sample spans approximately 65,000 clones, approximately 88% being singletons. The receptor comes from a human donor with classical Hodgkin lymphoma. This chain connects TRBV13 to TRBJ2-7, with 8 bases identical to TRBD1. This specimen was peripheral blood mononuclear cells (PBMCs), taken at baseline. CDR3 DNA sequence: TGTGCCAGCAGCAAAACCGGGACAGGCTCCTACGAGCAGTACTTC. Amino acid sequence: CASSKTGTGSYEQYF.